This T cell receptor (beta chain) was profiled in a study of cytomegalovirus exposure and HLA in healthy donors. Findings and caveats of the study: Accurate prediction of HLA-A and HLA-B alleles (for most subjects) was reportedly achieved from TCR beta sequences. Segments of the TCR beta V type were, in most cases, productive about 87% or about 30% of the time in an earlier analysis. In vitro checks showed that a few CMV-associated chains really do target CMV antigens. Roughly uniform depth of sequencing across donors was assumed in presence/absence analyses.

V lost 1 base to trimming and J lost 2 bases, with 11 bases between them. This CDR3 region has 16 residues. The germline V gene has CDR1 LNHNV and CDR2 YYDKDF (reference sequence). 13 Jbeta primers and 60 Vbeta primers were used for the PCR. Profiling relied on immunoSEQ multiplex PCR, and the TCRdb table lists in-frame clones only, not all of them. The sample yields under 300,000 clones, 80% to 90% seen once. As concerns this clone: The antigen is not known.

The TCR comes from a man aged 35 to 55 in good health and CMV-seropositive. The rearrangement links TRBV15 to TRBJ2-2; a possible D gene is TRBD2 (5 bases). Sequenced: PBMCs. The CDR3 sequence: CATSRASGTNTGELFF. Here the CDR3 DNA reads TGTGCCACCAGCAGAGCCTCGGGAACAAACACCGGGGAGCTGTTTTTT.